Sequencing of this T cell receptor (beta chain) was carried out in a study of blood T cell repertoires in COVID-19. Study information: Whether acute or convalescent, the COVID-19 samples came from the United States, Italy and Spain. In each case, the material was cDNA or gDNA derived from T cells, B-cell-depleted T cells, or PBMCs.

In the original workflow: The authors estimated nucleated cell counts from reference gene primer amplification. Sequenced by immunoSEQ multiplex PCR; TCRdb stores in-frame clones only, minus some. V, J and clone size reflect that table, while D and trimming were determined from the DNA. The sample lists under 250,000 clones, under 90% occurring once. The CDR3 is 15 amino acids. From germline, CDR1 is LGHDT and CDR2 YNNKEL (reference sequence). V was pared by 6 bases and J by 5 bases, with 11 bases of the junction left unmatched. The chain has TRBV3-1 (or the pseudogene TRBV3-2) and TRBJ2-7, with TRBD2 matching over 9 bases. The clonotype originates from an elderly woman with acute or convalescent COVID-19. Sequenced material: peripheral blood. CDR3 sequence: CASRPLAGHGNEQYF. The CDR3 DNA sequence: TGTGCCAGCAGGCCGCTAGCGGGGCATGGGAACGAGCAGTACTTC.